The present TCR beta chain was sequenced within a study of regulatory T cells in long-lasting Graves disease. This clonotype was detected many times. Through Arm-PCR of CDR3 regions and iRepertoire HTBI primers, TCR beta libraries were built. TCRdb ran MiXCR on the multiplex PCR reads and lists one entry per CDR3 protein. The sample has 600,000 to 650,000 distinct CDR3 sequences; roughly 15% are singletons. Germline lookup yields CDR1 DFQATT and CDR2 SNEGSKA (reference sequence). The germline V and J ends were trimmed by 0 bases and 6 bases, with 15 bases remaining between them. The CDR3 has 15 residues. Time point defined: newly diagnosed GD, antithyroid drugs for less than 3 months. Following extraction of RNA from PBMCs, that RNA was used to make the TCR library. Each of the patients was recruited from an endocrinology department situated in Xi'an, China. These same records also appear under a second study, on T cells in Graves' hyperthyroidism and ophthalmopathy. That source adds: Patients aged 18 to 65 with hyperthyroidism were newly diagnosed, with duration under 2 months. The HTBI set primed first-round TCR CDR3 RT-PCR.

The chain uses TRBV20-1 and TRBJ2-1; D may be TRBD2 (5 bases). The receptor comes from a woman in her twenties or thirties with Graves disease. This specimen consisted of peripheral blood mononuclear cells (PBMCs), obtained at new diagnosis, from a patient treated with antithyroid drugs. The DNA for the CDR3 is TGCAGTGCTAGAGATTCCAGGACTCAAACCAATGAGCAGTTCTTC. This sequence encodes CSARDSRTQTNEQFF.